Detailed here is one T cell receptor beta chain. The authors' processing: Reference gene primer amplification gave estimated nucleated cell counts. This table comes from immunoSEQ multiplex PCR, and its TCRdb copy is limited to in-frame clones, with some not included. V, J and clone size derive from that table, while D and trimming were established from the DNA sequence. There are roughly 150,000 clones in the sample; around four fifths occur only once, and around 6.2% lies in the top ten. The data originate from a study of blood T cell repertoires in COVID-19. Trimming at V came to 6 bases and at J to 1 base, leaving 4 bases not matched to a gene. Germline V gene sequence: CDR1 SQVTM, CDR2 ANQGSEA. The CDR3 loop spans 15 amino acids.

The sequence was collected from a woman aged 40 to 50 who had recovered from COVID-19. The sequencing input was PBMCs or T cells enriched from blood (not recorded which). V and J are TRBV29-1 and TRBJ2-2; TRBD2 aligns across 11 bases. The CDR3 loop reads CSVDGLAGNTGELFF. In DNA, the CDR3 is TGCAGCGTCGACGGACTAGCGGGGAACACCGGGGAGCTGTTTTTT.